This T cell receptor beta chain was obtained from a study of long-term antiretroviral therapy in people with HIV. Study information: Samples collected earliest predate the 2015 immediate-ART recommendation by about a decade.

Notes on the study in general: An increase in diversity followed ART, yet levels stayed below transplant donor controls. Gathering of blood took place between 2004 and 2017, possibly under older ART regimens.

In regard to this clone: Its antigen is undetermined.

At survey level, the immunoSEQ assay was run in its v3.0 version. The protocol was immunoSEQ multiplex PCR, while the TCRdb copy is restricted to in-frame clones and leaves out a portion. The table has some 10,000 clones, about 80% seen once. The study drew at least one pre-ART and at least two post-ART PBMC samples from every donor. The V gene's germline CDR1 is MNHNS and CDR2 SASEGT. V shed 6 bases and J 8 bases; nucleotides not matched to a gene: 6. The CDR3 is 14 residues long. The input for sequencing was unsorted PBMCs, taken at the start of antiretroviral therapy, before treatment. This TCR came from a man aged 25-45 years with HIV. J is TRBJ2-3 and V is TRBV6-1; 12 bases are a match to TRBD1. The CDR3 coding sequence is TGTGCCAGCAGGCCGGGACAGGGGGCTCTTACGCAGTATTTT. Translating it yields CASRPGQGALTQYF.